The rows below give T cell receptor beta chains drawn from one sample of a study of patients and donors after allogeneic stem cell transplantation. Using its own MiXCR run on the RT-PCR reads, TCRdb lists one record per CDR3 protein. Counted here are about 960,000 distinct CDR3 sequences, more than 15% occurring once; the ten biggest clones make up around 6%. The sequenced sample consisted of blood, either unsorted or a sorted T cell fraction (not recorded which). The receptors originated from a human donor who was either an allogeneic HSCT recipient or a stem cell or donor lymphocyte infusion donor (not recorded which). It is not recorded whose cells these are; they may come from a transplant donor. Both conserved end residues are part of each CDR3. The D gene is left open where the match is weak. Clone size is given for some rows only: seen once, a few or many times, or a class if the clone is expanded.

v_gene	d_gene	j_gene	abundance	CDR3aa	CDR3nt
TRBV12-3/TRBV12-4	TRBD2	TRBJ2-2	NA	CASSFGERETGELFF	TGTGCCAGCAGTTTCGGGGAGCGGGAGACCGGGGAGCTGTTTTTT
TRBV5-1	NA	TRBJ2-5	NA	CASSLARATETQYF	TGCGCCAGCAGCTTGGCCAGGGCCACAGAGACCCAGTACTTC
TRBV5-1	TRBD2	TRBJ2-3	few	CASSSLTSGRTDTQYF	TGCGCCAGCAGCTCGCTGACTAGCGGACGCACAGATACGCAGTATTTT
TRBV24-1	TRBD1	TRBJ1-1	NA	CATSDFVGQGVPEAFF	TGTGCCACCAGTGATTTCGTGGGACAGGGGGTCCCTGAAGCTTTCTTT
TRBV12-3/TRBV12-4	NA	TRBJ2-1	many	CASSGEGGLNEQFF	TGTGCCAGCAGTGGCGAGGGTGGACTAAATGAGCAGTTCTTC
TRBV29-1	NA	TRBJ1-1	NA	CSVEEAFGAFF	TGCAGCGTTGAAGAGGCCTTCGGAGCTTTCTTT
TRBV7-2	NA	TRBJ1-1	few	CASSLGGAGVLGTEAFF	TGTGCCAGCAGCTTAGGTGGGGCAGGGGTCTTGGGCACTGAAGCTTTCTTT
TRBV12-3/TRBV12-4	TRBD2	TRBJ2-7	few	CASSPGGTSGRAYEQYF	TGTGCCAGCAGTCCCGGGGGAACTAGCGGGAGAGCATACGAGCAGTACTTC
TRBV20-1	NA	TRBJ2-1	many	CSARTRSSYNEQFF	TGCAGTGCTAGGACTCGGAGCTCCTACAATGAGCAGTTCTTC
TRBV9	NA	TRBJ1-3	few	CASSERQGDSGNTIYF	TGTGCCAGCAGCGAAAGACAAGGGGACTCTGGAAACACCATATATTTT
TRBV6-1	TRBD2	TRBJ2-7	NA	CASIVPGLAVSYEQYF	TGTGCCAGCATAGTACCGGGACTAGCGGTGTCCTACGAGCAGTACTTC
TRBV20-1	TRBD2	TRBJ2-1	many	CSASPSGRAMGEQFF	TGCAGTGCTAGCCCTAGCGGGAGGGCCATGGGTGAGCAGTTCTTC
TRBV12-3/TRBV12-4	NA	TRBJ2-5	many	CASSDDRRQTQYF	TGTGCCAGCAGTGATGACAGGCGACAGACCCAGTACTTC
TRBV27	NA	TRBJ2-5	NA	CASSLSRRGRETQYF	TGTGCCAGCAGTTTATCTCGCAGGGGCAGGGAGACCCAGTACTTC
TRBV29-1	NA	TRBJ1-2	few	CSVAEPGTIYGYTF	TGCAGCGTGGCCGAACCCGGGACTATCTATGGCTACACCTTC
TRBV24-1	NA	TRBJ2-1	NA	CATSDRTTYDEQFF	TGTGCCACCAGTGACCGGACTACCTACGATGAGCAGTTCTTC
TRBV24-1	NA	TRBJ2-2	few	CATSEGHLANTGELFF	TGTGCCACCAGTGAAGGTCATCTTGCCAACACCGGGGAGCTGTTTTTT
TRBV7-2	TRBD1	TRBJ2-3	NA	CASSPDRVGDTQYF	TGTGCCAGCAGCCCAGACAGGGTGGGAGATACGCAGTATTTT
TRBV6-2/TRBV6-3	TRBD1	TRBJ1-5	few	CASRSGQGGNQPQHF	TGTGCCAGCAGATCGGGACAGGGAGGCAATCAGCCCCAGCATTTT
TRBV12-3/TRBV12-4	TRBD1	TRBJ1-3	many	CASSPGTGGGNTIYF	TGTGCCAGCAGTCCCGGGACAGGGGGCGGAAACACCATATATTTT
TRBV4-3	NA	TRBJ2-1	NA	CASSHASGEQFF	TGCGCCAGCAGCCACGCCAGCGGTGAGCAGTTCTTC
TRBV3-1	NA	TRBJ2-2	NA	CASSEIRLTGELFF	TGTGCCAGCAGCGAAATACGACTAACCGGGGAGCTGTTTTTT
TRBV9	NA	TRBJ1-3	few	CASSVAGRRSGNTIYF	TGTGCCAGCAGCGTAGCAGGCAGACGCTCTGGAAACACCATATATTTT
TRBV9	NA	TRBJ2-7	few	CASSVDHGSYEQYF	TGTGCCAGCAGCGTAGACCACGGATCCTACGAGCAGTACTTC
TRBV12-3/TRBV12-4	NA	TRBJ1-1	many	CASSLDGWQGKMNTEAFF	TGTGCCAGCAGTTTGGACGGGTGGCAGGGTAAAATGAACACTGAAGCTTTCTTT
TRBV12-3/TRBV12-4	TRBD1	TRBJ1-6	few	CASRHPGQGSPLHF	TGTGCCAGCAGACATCCGGGACAGGGTTCACCCCTCCACTTT
TRBV5-1	TRBD1	TRBJ2-6	NA	CASSYTGTGGTGANVLTF	TGCGCCAGCAGCTACACCGGGACAGGGGGCACTGGGGCCAACGTCCTGACTTTC
TRBV6-1	NA	TRBJ2-1	few	CASTRGQRGHEQFF	TGTGCCAGCACCCGTGGACAGAGAGGCCATGAGCAGTTCTTC
TRBV30	NA	TRBJ1-1	few	CAWSVRWQRMGTEAFF	TGTGCCTGGAGTGTACGTTGGCAGAGGATGGGGACTGAAGCTTTCTTT
TRBV4-3	NA	TRBJ2-2	few	CASSQDSARDTGELFF	TGCGCCAGCAGCCAAGATTCAGCACGCGACACCGGGGAGCTGTTTTTT
TRBV5-1	NA	TRBJ1-6	few	CASSLVVNSPLHF	TGCGCCAGCAGCTTGGTTGTGAATTCACCCCTCCACTTT
TRBV5-1	TRBD1	TRBJ2-3	many	CASGYGDRSTDTQYF	TGCGCCAGCGGTTATGGGGACAGAAGCACAGATACGCAGTATTTT
TRBV29-1	TRBD2	TRBJ2-7	few	CSVTSGPYEQYF	TGCAGCGTTACTAGCGGCCCCTACGAGCAGTACTTC
TRBV19	TRBD2	TRBJ2-1	NA	CASSPSSGGALNEQFF	TGTGCCAGTAGTCCATCTAGCGGGGGGGCCTTGAATGAGCAGTTCTTC
TRBV11-1	NA	TRBJ2-7	few	CASSLEGAGSFYSYEQYF	TGTGCCAGCAGCTTAGAGGGTGCTGGCAGCTTTTACTCCTACGAGCAGTACTTC
TRBV30	NA	TRBJ2-1	NA	CAWSVGRAYDEQFF	TGTGCCTGGAGTGTAGGCAGGGCCTACGATGAGCAGTTCTTC